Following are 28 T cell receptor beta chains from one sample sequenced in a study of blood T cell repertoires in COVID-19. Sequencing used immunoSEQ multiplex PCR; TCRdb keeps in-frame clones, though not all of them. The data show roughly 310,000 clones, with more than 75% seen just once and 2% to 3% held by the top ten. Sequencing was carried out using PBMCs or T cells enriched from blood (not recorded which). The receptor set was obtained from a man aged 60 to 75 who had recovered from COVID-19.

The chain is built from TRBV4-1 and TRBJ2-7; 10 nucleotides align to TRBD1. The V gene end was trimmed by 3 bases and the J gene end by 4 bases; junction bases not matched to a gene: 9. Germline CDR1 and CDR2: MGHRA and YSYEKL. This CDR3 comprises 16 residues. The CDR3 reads CASSQAAGTGVYEQYF. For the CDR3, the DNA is TGCGCCAGCAGCCAGGCGGCCGGGACAGGGGTGTACGAGCAGTACTTC.

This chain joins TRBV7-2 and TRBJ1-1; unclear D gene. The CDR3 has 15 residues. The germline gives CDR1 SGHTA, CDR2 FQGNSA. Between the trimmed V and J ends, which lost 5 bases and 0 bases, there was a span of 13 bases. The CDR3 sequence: CASSPSRAMNTEAFF. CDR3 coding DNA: TGTGCCAGCAGCCCTAGCCGGGCAATGAACACTGAAGCTTTCTTT.

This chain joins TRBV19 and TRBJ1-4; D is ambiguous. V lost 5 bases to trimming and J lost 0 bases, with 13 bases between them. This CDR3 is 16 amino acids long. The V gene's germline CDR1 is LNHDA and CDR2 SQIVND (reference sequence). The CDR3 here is CASSSRYGATNEKLFF. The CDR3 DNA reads TGTGCCAGTAGTTCTCGATACGGTGCAACTAATGAAAAACTGTTTTTT.

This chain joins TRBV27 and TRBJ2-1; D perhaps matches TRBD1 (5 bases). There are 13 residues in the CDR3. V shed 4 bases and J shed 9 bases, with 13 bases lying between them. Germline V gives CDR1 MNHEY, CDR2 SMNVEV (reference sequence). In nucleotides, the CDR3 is TGTGCCAGCAGTTGGGGCAGGGTCAGTGAGCAGTTCTTC. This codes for CASSWGRVSEQFF.

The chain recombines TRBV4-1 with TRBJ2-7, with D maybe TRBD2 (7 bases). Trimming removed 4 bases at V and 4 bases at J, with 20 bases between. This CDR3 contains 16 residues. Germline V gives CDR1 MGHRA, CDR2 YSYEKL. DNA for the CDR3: TGCGCCAGCAGCCGCAAAGAGGGGGGGGACGGTTACGAGCAGTACTTC. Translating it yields CASSRKEGGDGYEQYF.

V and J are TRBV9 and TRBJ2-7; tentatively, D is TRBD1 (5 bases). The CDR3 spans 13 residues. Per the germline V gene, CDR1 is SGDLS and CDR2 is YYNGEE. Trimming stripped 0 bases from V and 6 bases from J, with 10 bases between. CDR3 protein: CASSVEGQLEQYF. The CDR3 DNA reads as TGTGCCAGCAGCGTAGAGGGGCAGCTCGAGCAGTACTTC.

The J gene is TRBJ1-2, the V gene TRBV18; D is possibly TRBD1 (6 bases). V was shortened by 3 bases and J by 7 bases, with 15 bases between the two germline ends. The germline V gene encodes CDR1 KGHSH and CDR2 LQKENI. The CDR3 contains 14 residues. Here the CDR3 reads CASSPSRQESGYTF. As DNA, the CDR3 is TGTGCCAGCTCACCGTCGAGACAGGAGAGTGGCTACACCTTC. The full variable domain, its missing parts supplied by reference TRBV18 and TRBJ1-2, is NAGVMQNPRHLVRRRGQEARLRCSPMKGHSHVYWYRQLPEEGLKFMVYLQKENIIDESGMPKERFSAEFPKEGPSILRIQQVVRGDSAAYFCASSPSRQESGYTFGSGTRLTVV.

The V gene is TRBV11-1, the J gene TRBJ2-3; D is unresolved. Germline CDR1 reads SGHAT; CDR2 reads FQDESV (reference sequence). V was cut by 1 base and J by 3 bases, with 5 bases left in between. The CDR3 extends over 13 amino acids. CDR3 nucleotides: TGTGCCAGCAGCTTAGGAGAGACAGATACGCAGTATTTT. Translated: CASSLGETDTQYF.

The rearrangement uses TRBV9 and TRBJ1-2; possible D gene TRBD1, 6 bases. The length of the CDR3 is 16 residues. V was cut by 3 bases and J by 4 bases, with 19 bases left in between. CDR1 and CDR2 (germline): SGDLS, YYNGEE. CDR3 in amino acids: CASSASGGQLVYGYTF. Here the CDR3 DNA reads TGTGCCAGCAGCGCCTCAGGAGGACAGCTAGTCTATGGCTACACCTTC.

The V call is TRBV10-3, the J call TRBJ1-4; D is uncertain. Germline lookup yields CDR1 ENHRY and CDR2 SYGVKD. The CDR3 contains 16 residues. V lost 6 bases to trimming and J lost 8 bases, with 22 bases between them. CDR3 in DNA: TGTGCCATCAGCCAAGCCATAGCGGGGAGAAGCGAAAAACTGTTTTTT. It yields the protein CAISQAIAGRSEKLFF.

The chain's CDR3 is CASSPFPGAMNTEAFF. CDR3 bases: TGCGCCAGCAGCCCTTTTCCTGGGGCCATGAACACTGAAGCTTTCTTT. The genes are TRBV4-1 and TRBJ1-1, with a possible D match to TRBD1 (5 bases). CDR1 and CDR2 (germline): MGHRA, YSYEKL. The V end lost 4 bases, the J end lost 0 bases, and 15 bases lay between the germline ends. There are 16 residues in the CDR3.

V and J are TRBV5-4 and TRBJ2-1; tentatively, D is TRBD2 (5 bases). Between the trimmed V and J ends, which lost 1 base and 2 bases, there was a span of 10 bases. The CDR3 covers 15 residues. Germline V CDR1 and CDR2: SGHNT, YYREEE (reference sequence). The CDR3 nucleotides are TGTGCCAGCAGCTTGCACGGGAAGGCCTACAATGAGCAGTTCTTC. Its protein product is CASSLHGKAYNEQFF.

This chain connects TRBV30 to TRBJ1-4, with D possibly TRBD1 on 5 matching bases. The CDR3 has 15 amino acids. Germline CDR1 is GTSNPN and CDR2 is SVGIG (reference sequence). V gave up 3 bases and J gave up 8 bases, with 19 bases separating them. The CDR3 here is CAWRSGTPGGEKLFF. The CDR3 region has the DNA TGTGCCTGGAGATCCGGGACTCCGGGGGGGGAAAAACTGTTTTTT. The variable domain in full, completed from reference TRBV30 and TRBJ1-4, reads SQTIHQWPATLVQPVGSPLSLECTVEGTSNPNLYWYRQAAGRGLQLLFYSVGIGQISSEVPQNLSASRPQDRQFILSSKKLLLSDSGFYLCAWRSGTPGGEKLFFGSGTQLSVL.

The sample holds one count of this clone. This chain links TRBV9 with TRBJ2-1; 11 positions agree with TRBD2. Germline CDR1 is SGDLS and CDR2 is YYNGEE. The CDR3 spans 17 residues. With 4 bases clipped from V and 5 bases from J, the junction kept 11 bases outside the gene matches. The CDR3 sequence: CASSTSGTSGFNNEQFF. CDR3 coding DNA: TGTGCCAGCAGCACCTCCGGGACTAGCGGATTTAACAATGAGCAGTTCTTC.

DNA of the CDR3: TGTGCCAGCGATCGGCAGGGGATCTCCGGGGAGCTGTTTTTT. This codes for CASDRQGISGELFF. The chain is built from TRBV2 and TRBJ2-2; D might be TRBD1 (6 bases). CDR3 length: 14 amino acids. Trimming removed 8 bases at V and 6 bases at J, with 16 bases between. Germline V lookup: CDR1 SNHLY, CDR2 FYNNEI.

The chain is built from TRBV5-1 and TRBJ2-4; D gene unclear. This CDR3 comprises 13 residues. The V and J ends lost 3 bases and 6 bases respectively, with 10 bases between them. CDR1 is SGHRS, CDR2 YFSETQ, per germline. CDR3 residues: CASSSPGLNIQYF. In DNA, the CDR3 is TGCGCCAGCAGCTCCCCCGGTTTAAACATTCAGTACTTC.

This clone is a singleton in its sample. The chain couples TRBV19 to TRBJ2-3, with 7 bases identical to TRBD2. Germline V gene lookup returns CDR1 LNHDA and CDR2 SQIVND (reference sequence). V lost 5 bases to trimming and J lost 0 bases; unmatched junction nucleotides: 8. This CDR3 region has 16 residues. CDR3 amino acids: CASSPIAGSSTDTQYF. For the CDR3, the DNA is TGTGCCAGTAGTCCGATAGCGGGTTCTAGCACAGATACGCAGTATTTT.

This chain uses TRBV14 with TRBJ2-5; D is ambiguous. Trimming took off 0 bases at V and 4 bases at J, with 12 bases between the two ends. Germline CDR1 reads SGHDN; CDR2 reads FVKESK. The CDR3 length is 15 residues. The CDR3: CASSQDRVQAETQYF. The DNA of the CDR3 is TGTGCCAGCAGCCAAGATCGGGTACAAGCAGAGACCCAGTACTTC.

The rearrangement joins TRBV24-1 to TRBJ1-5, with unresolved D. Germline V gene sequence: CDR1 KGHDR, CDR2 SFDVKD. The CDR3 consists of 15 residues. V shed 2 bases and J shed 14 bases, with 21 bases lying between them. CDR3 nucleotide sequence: TGTGCCACCAGTGATTCACGGAGCGGAAGAGCTGAAAAGCATTTT. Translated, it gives CATSDSRSGRAEKHF.

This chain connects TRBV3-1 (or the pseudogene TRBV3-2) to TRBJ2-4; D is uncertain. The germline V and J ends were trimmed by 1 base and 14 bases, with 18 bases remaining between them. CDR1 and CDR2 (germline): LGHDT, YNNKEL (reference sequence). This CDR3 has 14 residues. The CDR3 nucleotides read TGTGCCAGCAGCCAAGGCCCCACAGCTGGGCACAAGTACTTC. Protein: CASSQGPTAGHKYF.

The CDR3 DNA reads TGTGCCACCAGCCGTTCGACAGGGTCATCCGAGCAGTACTTC. Amino acids: CATSRSTGSSEQYF. The gene calls are TRBV15 and TRBJ2-7; 7 bases match TRBD1. This CDR3 region has 14 residues. Germline V gene sequence: CDR1 LNHNV, CDR2 YYDKDF (reference sequence). Trimming at V came to 5 bases and at J to 6 bases, leaving 10 bases not matched to a gene.

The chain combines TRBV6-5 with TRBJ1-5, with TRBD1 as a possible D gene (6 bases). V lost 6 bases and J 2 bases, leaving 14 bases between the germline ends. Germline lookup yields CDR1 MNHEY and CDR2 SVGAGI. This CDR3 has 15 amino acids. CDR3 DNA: TGTGCCAGCAGCTCCTGGGGGCAGGGCAATCAGCCCCAGCATTTT. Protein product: CASSSWGQGNQPQHF.

The DNA for the CDR3 is TGTGCCAGCAGCCAACCATCCGAGGACTTCTTCTATGGCTACACCTTC. Amino acids: CASSQPSEDFFYGYTF. The V gene is TRBV7-2, the J gene TRBJ1-2, with D uncertain. Trimming removed 5 bases from V and 4 bases from J, with 20 bases in between. Germline lookup yields CDR1 SGHTA and CDR2 FQGNSA. This CDR3 is built from 16 residues.

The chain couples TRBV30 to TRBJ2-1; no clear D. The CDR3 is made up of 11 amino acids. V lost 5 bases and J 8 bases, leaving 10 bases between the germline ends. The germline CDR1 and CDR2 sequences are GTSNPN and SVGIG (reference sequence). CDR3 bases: TGTGCCTGGGGATTTACTCATGAGCAGTTCTTC. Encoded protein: CAWGFTHEQFF.

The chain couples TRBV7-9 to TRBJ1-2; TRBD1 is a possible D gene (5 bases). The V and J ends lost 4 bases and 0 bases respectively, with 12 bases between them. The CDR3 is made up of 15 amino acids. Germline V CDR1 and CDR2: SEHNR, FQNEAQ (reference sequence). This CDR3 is CASSSPGLANYGYTF. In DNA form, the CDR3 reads TGTGCCAGCAGCTCCCCAGGGCTAGCTAACTATGGCTACACCTTC.

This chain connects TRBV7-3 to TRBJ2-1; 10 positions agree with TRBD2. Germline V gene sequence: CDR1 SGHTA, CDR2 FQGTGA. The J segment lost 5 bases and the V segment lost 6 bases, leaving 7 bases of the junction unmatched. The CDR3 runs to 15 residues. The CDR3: CASSPSGLADNEQFF. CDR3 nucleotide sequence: TGTGCCAGCAGTCCCAGCGGACTAGCGGACAATGAGCAGTTCTTC.

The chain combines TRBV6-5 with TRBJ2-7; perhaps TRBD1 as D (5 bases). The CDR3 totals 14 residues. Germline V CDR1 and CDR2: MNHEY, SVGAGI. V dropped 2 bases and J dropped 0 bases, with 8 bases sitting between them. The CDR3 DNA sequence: TGTGCCAGCAGTTACCGACAGAGCTCCTACGAGCAGTACTTC. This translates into CASSYRQSSYEQYF.

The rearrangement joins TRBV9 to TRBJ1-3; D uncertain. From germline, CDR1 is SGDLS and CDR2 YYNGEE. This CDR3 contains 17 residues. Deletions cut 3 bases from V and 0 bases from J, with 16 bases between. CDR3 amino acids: CASSARGDGNSGNTIYF. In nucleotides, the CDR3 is TGTGCCAGCAGCGCAAGAGGCGACGGTAACTCTGGAAACACCATATATTTT.